This T cell receptor (beta chain) derives from a study of T cells in Graves' hyperthyroidism and ophthalmopathy. Study results and caveats: Ophthalmopathy was distinguished from stable hyperthyroidism by 13 V-J signatures. Ophthalmopathy onset followed model prediction by a median about six months.

In making diagnoses, clinical symptoms, serum thyroxine and TRAb, thyroid ultrasound and orbital computed tomography were all used. Predating any ophthalmopathy symptoms, the blood sample was taken at first hyperthyroidism diagnosis. TCR beta CDR3 regions were amplified from RNA. The HTBI primer set was used in a first-round RT-PCR of the TCR CDR3. TCRdb called the multiplex PCR reads again in MiXCR, with one record for every CDR3 protein. The table includes hundreds of thousands of distinct CDR3 sequences, around a sixth detected once. In this sample, this clonotype turned up many times. Its antigen is unknown. The CDR3 length is 15 residues. Trimming left V 2 bases short and J 1 base short, with 11 bases between.

The sequence was obtained from a woman between 50 and 59 years old with Graves' hyperthyroidism that later progressed to Graves' ophthalmopathy. This chain joins TRBV12-3 or TRBV12-4 and TRBJ1-1; no definite D call. Sequencing was performed on blood. The CDR3 loop is CASSLFDGSNTEAFF. The CDR3 region has the DNA TGTGCCAGCAGTTTATTCGACGGATCGAACACTGAAGCTTTCTTT.